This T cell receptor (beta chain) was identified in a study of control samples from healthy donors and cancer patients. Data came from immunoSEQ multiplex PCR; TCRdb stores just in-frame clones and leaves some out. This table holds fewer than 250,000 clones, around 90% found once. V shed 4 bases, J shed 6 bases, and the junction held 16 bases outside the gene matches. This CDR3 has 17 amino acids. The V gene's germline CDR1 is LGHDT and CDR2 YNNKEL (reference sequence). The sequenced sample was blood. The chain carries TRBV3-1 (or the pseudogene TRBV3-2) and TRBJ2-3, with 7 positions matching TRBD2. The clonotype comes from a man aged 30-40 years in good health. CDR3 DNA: TGTGCCAGCAGCCCCCGAGGCCAGCGGGGTGCCCCCGATACGCAGTATTTT. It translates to CASSPRGQRGAPDTQYF.